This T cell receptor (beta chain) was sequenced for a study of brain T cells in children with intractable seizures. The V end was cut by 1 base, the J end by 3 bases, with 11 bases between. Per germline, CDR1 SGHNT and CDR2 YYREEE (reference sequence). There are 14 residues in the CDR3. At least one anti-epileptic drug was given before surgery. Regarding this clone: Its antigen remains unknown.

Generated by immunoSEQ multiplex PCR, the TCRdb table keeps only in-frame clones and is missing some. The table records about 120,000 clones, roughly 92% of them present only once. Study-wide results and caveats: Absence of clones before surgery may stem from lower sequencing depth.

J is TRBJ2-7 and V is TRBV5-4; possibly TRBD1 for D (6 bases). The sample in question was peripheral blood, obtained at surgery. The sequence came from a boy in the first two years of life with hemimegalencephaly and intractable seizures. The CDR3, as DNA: TGTGCCAGCAGCTTGTTAGGGGGACACTACGAGCAGTACTTC. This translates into CASSLLGGHYEQYF.